The T cell receptor beta chain described here comes from a study of glioma-infiltrating T cells after dendritic cell vaccination. Using immunoSEQ multiplex PCR, the repertoire was profiled, and TCRdb retains in-frame clones only, with some absent. The table includes more than 85,000 clones, under 90% detected once. Germline V gives CDR1 MDHEN, CDR2 SYDVKM. This CDR3 has 14 amino acids. Trimming took off 4 bases at V and 4 bases at J, with 13 bases between the two ends. The source material was blood, sampled before dendritic cell vaccination. The V and J genes are TRBV28 and TRBJ1-1; D is unresolved. The clonotype comes from a human donor with glioblastoma. CDR3 DNA: TGTGCCAGCAGTTGGGCCAGCCGAGTCACTGAAGCTTTCTTT. This encodes CASSWASRVTEAFF. Based on the CDR3 plus reference TRBV28 and TRBJ1-1, the full variable domain is DVKVTQSSRYLVKRTGEKVFLECVQDMDHENMFWYRQDPGLGLRLIYFSYDVKMKEKGDIPEGYSVSREKKERFSLILESASTNQTSMYLCASSWASRVTEAFFGQGTRLTVV.